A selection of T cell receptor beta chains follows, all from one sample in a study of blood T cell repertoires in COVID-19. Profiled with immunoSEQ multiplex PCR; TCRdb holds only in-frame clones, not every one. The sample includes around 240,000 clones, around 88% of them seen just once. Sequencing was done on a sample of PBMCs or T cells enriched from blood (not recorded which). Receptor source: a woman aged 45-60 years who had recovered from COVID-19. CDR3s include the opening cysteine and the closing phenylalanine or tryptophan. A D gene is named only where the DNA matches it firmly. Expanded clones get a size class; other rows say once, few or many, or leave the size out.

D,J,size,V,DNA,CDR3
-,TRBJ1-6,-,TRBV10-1,TGCGCCAGCAGTGATGGGCCTTCACCCCTCCACTTT,CASSDGPSPLHF
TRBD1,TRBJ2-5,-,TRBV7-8,TGTGCCAGCAGCTTAGGCACAGGGGGCCCAGAGACCCAGTACTTC,CASSLGTGGPETQYF
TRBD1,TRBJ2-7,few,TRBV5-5,TGTGCCAGCAGCTTCTCCGGGACAGGGATCGGCGAGCAGTACTTC,CASSFSGTGIGEQYF
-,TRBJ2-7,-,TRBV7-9,TGTGCCAGCTTAGCCCATCAAGCCGGGGGGCGCCCCTACGAGCAGTACTTC,CASLAHQAGGRPYEQYF
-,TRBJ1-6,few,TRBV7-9,TGTGCCAGCATGCATCGGTATAATTCACCCCTCCACTTT,CASMHRYNSPLHF
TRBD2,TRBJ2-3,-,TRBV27,TGTGCCAGCAGTTTCGCTAGCGGGAGTATCCCGAATACGCAGTATTTT,CASSFASGSIPNTQYF
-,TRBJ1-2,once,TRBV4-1,TGCGCCAGCAGCATGTACGAGTCTAGCAACTATGGCTACACCTTC,CASSMYESSNYGYTF
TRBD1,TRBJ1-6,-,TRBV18,TGTGCCAGCTCACCACCCCCTGGACAGGAGAATTCACCCCTCCACTTT,CASSPPPGQENSPLHF
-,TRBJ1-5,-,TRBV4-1,TGCGCCAGCTCAAGCGCGGGGGGCAAACAGCCCCAGCATTTT,CASSSAGGKQPQHF
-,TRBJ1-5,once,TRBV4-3,TGCGCCAGCAGCCAAGATATTAATCAGCCCCAGCATTTT,CASSQDINQPQHF
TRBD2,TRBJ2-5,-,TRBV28,TGTGCCATCAGAACGGGAGGGAAAGAGACCCAGTACTTC,CAIRTGGKETQYF
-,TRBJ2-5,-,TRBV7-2,TGTGCCAGCAGCTTAGGGGGACTGGGGGAGACCCAGTACTTC,CASSLGGLGETQYF
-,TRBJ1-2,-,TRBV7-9,TGTGCCAGCAGCCGCCTCGGGGGAAACTATGGCTACACCTTC,CASSRLGGNYGYTF
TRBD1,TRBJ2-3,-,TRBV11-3,TGTGCCAGCAGCTGGCCCTCGGGACAGGGAAAGTTTGAAGATACGCAGTATTTT,CASSWPSGQGKFEDTQYF
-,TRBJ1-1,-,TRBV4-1,TGCGCCAGCAGCCGTTCGGGACAGAACACTGAAGCTTTCTTT,CASSRSGQNTEAFF
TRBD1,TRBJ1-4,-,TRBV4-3,TGCGCCAGCAGCCAAGAGCAGGGGGCGGTGGGTAATGAAAAACTGTTTTTT,CASSQEQGAVGNEKLFF
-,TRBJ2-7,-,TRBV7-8,TGTGCCAGCAGCTTAGGGACAGCCTACGAGCAGTACTTC,CASSLGTAYEQYF
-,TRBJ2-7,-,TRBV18,TGTGCCAGCTCACCATTAGAAACTGCCTACGAGCAGTACTTC,CASSPLETAYEQYF
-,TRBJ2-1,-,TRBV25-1,TGTGCCGCTGAGGACAGAAGCTCCTACAATGAGCAGTTCTTC,CAAEDRSSYNEQFF
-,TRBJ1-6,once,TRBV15,TGTGCCACCAGCAGAGAGCCCCCGAGAAGCGTCTCCAATTCACCCCTCCACTTT,CATSREPPRSVSNSPLHF
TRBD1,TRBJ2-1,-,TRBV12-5,TGTGCTAGTGGCCGGGCCCCAGGGGGCCAGCATGAGCAGTTCTTC,CASGRAPGGQHEQFF